This T cell receptor (beta chain) was sequenced during a study of T cells after posttransplantation cyclophosphamide. Profiled with immunoSEQ multiplex PCR; TCRdb holds only in-frame clones, not every one. The table lists 40,000 to 60,000 clones, with no singletons. Trimming removed 5 bases from V and 0 bases from J, with 24 bases in between. The CDR3 totals 19 residues. Germline CDR1 reads SGDLS; CDR2 reads YYNGEE. This clone showed up many times. The antigen is not known. Study-wide points: Blood and skin or GI T cell repertoires showed limited TRB overlap. After PTCy, TRB diversity resembled that of CNI/methotrexate controls.

The J gene is TRBJ1-5, the V gene TRBV9; D uncertain. The sequencing sample was made of PBMCs. The sequence came from a middle-aged man in good health, CMV-negative, and a related stem cell transplant donor. The CDR3 region is CASRNYQNLYRYSNQPQHF. The CDR3 DNA follows: TGTGCCAGCAGGAACTATCAGAATCTATACCGGTATAGCAATCAGCCCCAGCATTTT.